A single sample gave rise to the 17 T cell receptor beta chains below, sequenced in a study of blood T cell repertoires in COVID-19. Assay used: immunoSEQ multiplex PCR; TCRdb lists only in-frame clones, some missing. Altogether about 280,000 clones are present, roughly 85% being singletons, with the ten largest covering around 2.5%. The sample consisted of PBMCs or T cells enriched from blood (not recorded which). The receptors were gathered from a woman aged 45-60 years who had recovered from COVID-19.

This clone was seen more than once but under ten times. V gene TRBV7-2 combines with J gene TRBJ2-5; 8 nucleotides align to TRBD1. Germline CDR1 SGHTA, CDR2 FQGNSA. The ends lost 0 bases at V and 6 bases at J; junction bases unmatched: 15. The CDR3 is made up of 18 amino acids. In DNA, the CDR3 is TGTGCCAGCAGCTTAGCGGACTGGGGGCAGGGGGCAGTGAAGACCCAGTACTTC. It translates to CASSLADWGQGAVKTQYF.

This chain uses TRBV12-3 or TRBV12-4 with TRBJ2-3, with TRBD2 as a possible D gene (5 bases). CDR3 length: 12 residues. V was trimmed by 6 bases and J by 6 bases, leaving 10 bases between them. The CDR3 sequence: CASSRGYDTQYF. The CDR3 nucleotides read TGTGCCAGCAGCCGGGGATATGATACGCAGTATTTT.

The rearrangement joins TRBV28 to TRBJ2-7; D unresolved. The CDR3 consists of 11 residues. V was cut by 5 bases and J by 3 bases, with 5 bases left in between. Germline values: CDR1 MDHEN, CDR2 SYDVKM. Here the CDR3 reads CASSQNYEQYF. CDR3 nucleotides: TGTGCCAGCAGTCAGAACTACGAGCAGTACTTC.

The CDR3 sequence: CASSIGGTGGTQPQHF. Here the CDR3 DNA reads TGTGCCAGTAGTATAGGTGGGACAGGGGGAACTCAGCCCCAGCATTTT. J is TRBJ1-5 and V is TRBV19; 11 nucleotides match TRBD1. This CDR3 spans 16 amino acids. Germline lookup yields CDR1 LNHDA and CDR2 SQIVND (reference sequence). V shed 1 base, J shed 6 bases, and the junction held 5 bases outside the gene matches.

The chain is built from TRBV10-3 and TRBJ2-3, with D maybe TRBD1 (6 bases). The V and J ends lost 3 bases and 5 bases respectively, with 15 bases between them. The CDR3 is made up of 15 amino acids. Germline lookup yields CDR1 ENHRY and CDR2 SYGVKD. CDR3 bases: TGTGCCATCAGTGATCTAGGGGGAAGACGAGATACGCAGTATTTT. Its protein is CAISDLGGRRDTQYF.

The chain has TRBV28 and TRBJ1-2; 11 positions agree with TRBD1. This CDR3 contains 16 residues. Germline values: CDR1 MDHEN, CDR2 SYDVKM. Trimming took 6 bases from V and 8 from J; bases not matched to a gene: 14. CDR3 sequence: CASSPTGQGARGGYTF. The CDR3 nucleotides are TGTGCCAGCAGCCCTACAGGACAGGGGGCTCGAGGAGGCTACACCTTC.

The chain uses TRBV29-1 and TRBJ2-7; 14 nucleotides agree with TRBD2. Trimming removed 4 bases from V and 0 bases from J; junction bases left unmatched: 2. CDR1 is SQVTM and CDR2 is ANQGSEA in the germline V gene. The CDR3 runs to 15 residues. The CDR3 region has the DNA TGCAGCGTTGGGGGACTAGCGGGGGCCTCCTACGAGCAGTACTTC. Translated: CSVGGLAGASYEQYF.

This chain uses TRBV28 with TRBJ1-5; no clear D gene. The germline V gene encodes CDR1 MDHEN and CDR2 SYDVKM. Trimming took 1 base from V and 1 from J, leaving 8 bases between them. The CDR3 contains 15 residues. The CDR3 DNA sequence: TGTGCCAGCAGTTTATACAGTGGAAGCAATCAGCCCCAGCATTTT. It yields the protein CASSLYSGSNQPQHF.

This chain links TRBV7-8 with TRBJ1-5, with D possibly matching TRBD1 (5 bases). Germline V gene lookup returns CDR1 SGHVS and CDR2 FQNEAQ. The CDR3 totals 15 residues. V was clipped by 4 bases and J by 1 base, with 11 bases between them. CDR3 nucleotides: TGTGCCAGCAGCTGGGGGACTGAGAGCAATCAGCCCCAGCATTTT. Translated, it gives CASSWGTESNQPQHF.

This rearrangement joins TRBV9 to TRBJ2-1; 7 bases match TRBD2. Germline V gives CDR1 SGDLS, CDR2 YYNGEE. Germline trimming cut 3 bases from V and 6 bases from J; bases unmatched to any gene: 3. The CDR3 sequence is 13 residues long. CDR3 amino acids: CASSETSRNEQFF. CDR3 sequence (DNA): TGTGCCAGCAGCGAGACTAGCCGCAATGAGCAGTTCTTC.

The V call is TRBV5-1, the J call TRBJ1-1; tentative D call: TRBD1 (6 bases). In germline, CDR1 is SGHRS, CDR2 YFSETQ. The CDR3 length is 12 residues. Trimming took off 4 bases at V and 8 bases at J, with 12 bases between the two ends. The CDR3 coding sequence is TGCGCCAGCAGCCAGGGGCAGGTCGAAGCTTTCTTT. Its protein is CASSQGQVEAFF. The full variable domain, with the rest looked up from reference TRBV5-1 and TRBJ1-1, is KAGVTQTPRYLIKTRGQQVTLSCSPISGHRSVSWYQQTPGQGLQFLFEYFSETQRNKGNFPGRFSGRQFSNSRSEMNVSTLELGDSALYLCASSQGQVEAFFGQGTRLTVV.

The gene calls are TRBV30 and TRBJ2-3; 9 bases fit TRBD2. Germline trimming cut 1 base from V and 1 base from J; bases unmatched to any gene: 3. The CDR3 extends over 15 amino acids. Germline CDR1 GTSNPN, CDR2 SVGIG (reference sequence). The CDR3 sequence: CAWSGGREGTDTQYF. In DNA form, the CDR3 reads TGTGCCTGGAGTGGCGGGAGGGAAGGCACAGATACGCAGTATTTT.

V is TRBV18 and J is TRBJ1-6; D call uncertain. V gave up 3 bases and J gave up 6 bases, with 12 bases separating them. Germline V gives CDR1 KGHSH, CDR2 LQKENI. CDR3 length: 15 residues. The CDR3 here is CASSPEGTANSPLHF. CDR3 DNA sequence: TGTGCCAGCTCACCGGAGGGAACTGCTAATTCACCCCTCCACTTT.

This chain links TRBV24-1 with TRBJ2-7; 9 nucleotides line up with TRBD1. This CDR3 comprises 15 residues. V gave up 4 bases and J gave up 10 bases; unmatched junction bases: 13. CDR1 and CDR2 (germline): KGHDR, SFDVKD. CDR3 residues: CATSDSPGTGSIQYF. For the CDR3, the DNA is TGTGCCACCAGTGACTCCCCCGGGACAGGGAGCATCCAGTACTTC.

A few counts support this clone. This chain uses TRBV7-9 with TRBJ1-2, with 7 nucleotides matching TRBD1. The J segment lost 12 bases and the V segment lost 2 bases, leaving 12 bases of the junction unmatched. CDR1 SEHNR and CDR2 FQNEAQ come from the germline V gene (reference sequence). There are 14 residues in the CDR3. CDR3: CASSLSGTAAENTF. As DNA, the CDR3 is TGTGCCAGCAGCTTATCCGGGACAGCCGCCGAAAACACCTTC. Using reference TRBV7-9 and TRBJ1-2 for the parts outside the CDR3, the full variable domain is DTGVSQNPRHKITKRGQNVTFRCDPISEHNRLYWYRQTLGQGPEFLTYFQNEAQLEKSRLLSDRFSAERPKGSFSTLEIQRTEQGDSAMYLCASSLSGTAAENTFGSGTRLTVV.

This chain connects TRBV5-6 to TRBJ1-2, with a possible D match to TRBD1 (6 bases). V was cut by 0 bases and J by 3 bases, with 12 bases left in between. The CDR3 length is 15 residues. Germline V CDR1 and CDR2: SGHDT, YYEEEE. CDR3 DNA sequence: TGTGCCAGCAGCTTGGGCATACAGGGAGACTATGGCTACACCTTC. Translating gives CASSLGIQGDYGYTF.

The chain recombines TRBV27 with TRBJ1-5, with D uncertain. V dropped 2 bases and J dropped 7 bases, with 12 bases sitting between them. The length of the CDR3 is 14 residues. Germline V CDR1 and CDR2: MNHEY, SMNVEV (reference sequence). This chain's CDR3 is CASSLTSLAQPQHF. CDR3 sequence (DNA): TGTGCCAGCAGTTTAACAAGTCTGGCACAGCCCCAGCATTTT.